Listed below are T cell receptor beta chains from one sample, sequenced in a study of vaccination and CD4 T cells after COVID-19. TCRdb reanalysed the PCR reads using MiXCR and keeps one entry per CDR3 protein. The data show some 4,400 distinct CDR3 sequences, over 25% seen once. Their cognate antigens are unknown. Sequenced sample: CD4+ T cells from blood, cultured in vitro. These receptors were taken from a human donor who had recovered from COVID-19. The CDR3 runs from the conserved cysteine through the conserved F or W. The D gene is left open where the match is weak. Clone size is shown for a subset of rows, as once, few, many or a class of expanded clone.

few,TRBJ1-6,TRBV5-4,NA,CASSLPATGGVSPLHF,TGTGCCAGCAGCTTACCCGCGACAGGAGGGGTTTCACCCCTCCACTTT
NA,TRBJ2-2,TRBV7-2,TRBD2,CASSLELAGAGELFF,TGTGCCAGCAGCTTAGAACTAGCGGGGGCCGGGGAGCTGTTTTTT
NA,TRBJ2-5,TRBV7-8,TRBD2,CASSASGTRIRETQYF,TGTGCCAGCAGCGCATCCGGGACTAGAATTAGAGAGACCCAGTACTTC
few,TRBJ1-1,TRBV6-4,TRBD1,CASSDSSGGYTEAFF,TGTGCCAGCAGTGACTCATCAGGGGGCTACACTGAAGCTTTCTTT
few,TRBJ2-7,TRBV15,TRBD2,CATSREIAGGGEQYF,TGTGCCACCAGCAGGGAAATAGCGGGAGGCGGCGAGCAGTACTTC
NA,TRBJ1-6,TRBV9,TRBD1,CASSARQGTYNSPLHF,TGTGCCAGCAGCGCCCGACAGGGCACCTATAATTCACCCCTCCACTTT
once,TRBJ1-1,TRBV30,TRBD1,CAWSAQQGTEAFF,TGTGCCTGGAGTGCTCAACAGGGGACTGAAGCTTTCTTT
NA,TRBJ1-1,TRBV19,TRBD1,CASKHRDRVNTEAFF,TGTGCCAGTAAACACCGGGACAGGGTTAACACTGAAGCTTTCTTT
few,TRBJ2-7,TRBV30,TRBD2,CAWSVRPSAGGLQQYF,TGTGCCTGGAGTGTTCGACCATCGGCGGGGGGGCTCCAGCAGTACTTC
NA,TRBJ1-1,TRBV25-1,NA,CASSPGRRVNTEAFF,TGTGCCAGCAGCCCTGGCCGGCGGGTGAACACTGAAGCTTTCTTT
NA,TRBJ1-1,TRBV7-2,TRBD1,CASSQRQGGAFF,TGTGCCAGCAGCCAAAGACAGGGTGGGGCTTTCTTT
few,TRBJ1-1,TRBV10-1,TRBD1,CASTRGTGVLEAFF,TGCGCCAGCACACGCGGGACAGGGGTTTTAGAAGCTTTCTTT
NA,TRBJ2-3,TRBV7-9,NA,CASSFSTDTQYF,TGTGCCAGCAGCTTTAGCACAGATACGCAGTATTTT
NA,TRBJ1-2,TRBV19,NA,CASSIGGPYGYTF,TGTGCCAGTAGTATCGGGGGACCATATGGCTACACCTTC
NA,TRBJ2-7,TRBV7-2,TRBD2,CASSLAPGGDYEQYF,TGTGCCAGCAGCTTAGCCCCGGGGGGGGACTACGAGCAGTACTTC
NA,TRBJ1-2,TRBV20-1,TRBD1,CSASPGGRGYYGYTF,TGCAGTGCTTCCCCCGGGGGCAGGGGGTACTATGGCTACACCTTC
few,TRBJ1-1,TRBV5-4,NA,CASSSGSPGDNTEAFF,TGTGCCAGCAGCTCCGGTAGTCCGGGGGATAACACTGAAGCTTTCTTT
few,TRBJ1-6,TRBV20-1,TRBD1,CSASQGADSPLHF,TGCAGTGCTTCCCAGGGGGCAGATTCACCCCTCCACTTT
NA,TRBJ2-5,TRBV7-7,TRBD2,CASSLGSSGFQETQYF,TGTGCTAGCAGCTTAGGGTCTAGCGGGTTCCAAGAGACCCAGTACTTC
few,TRBJ2-1,TRBV20-1,TRBD2,CSARTGLAASHEQFF,TGCAGTGCTAGAACCGGACTAGCGGCCTCTCATGAGCAGTTCTTC
NA,TRBJ2-3,TRBV7-9,TRBD2,CASSLARGGDTQYF,TGTGCCAGCAGCTTGGCCCGGGGGGGAGATACGCAGTATTTT
NA,TRBJ1-1,TRBV12-3/TRBV12-4,TRBD1,CASSIQGARTEAFF,TGTGCCAGCAGTATACAGGGGGCGAGGACTGAAGCTTTCTTT
NA,TRBJ2-7,TRBV11-3,TRBD1,CASSLERTGGAYEQYF,TGTGCCAGCAGCTTAGAGCGGACAGGGGGGGCCTACGAGCAGTACTTC
NA,TRBJ1-4,TRBV4-3,NA,CARRNEKLFF,TGCGCCAGGAGGAATGAAAAACTGTTTTTT
NA,TRBJ2-3,TRBV7-9,TRBD1,CASSLARGRTDTQYF,TGTGCCAGCAGCTTAGCAAGGGGGCGCACAGATACGCAGTATTTT
NA,TRBJ1-1,TRBV5-6,TRBD1,CASSLDSGGAFF,TGTGCCAGCAGCTTGGATTCAGGGGGGGCTTTCTTT
few,TRBJ2-1,TRBV20-1,TRBD1,CSALDRVGHNEQFF,TGCAGTGCCCTCGACAGGGTGGGGCACAATGAGCAGTTCTTC
NA,TRBJ2-1,TRBV7-9,NA,CASSLDSGGNEQFF,TGTGCCAGCAGCTTAGACAGTGGAGGCAATGAGCAGTTCTTC
NA,TRBJ1-2,TRBV6-2/TRBV6-3,NA,CASSGSGPYGYTF,TGTGCCAGCAGTGGATCGGGGCCCTATGGCTACACCTTC
few,TRBJ2-3,TRBV24-1,NA,CATSDLPTSPSTDTQYF,TGTGCCACCAGTGATTTGCCTACTAGTCCAAGCACAGATACGCAGTATTTT
few,TRBJ2-7,TRBV2,NA,CASTEGRNEQYF,TGTGCCAGCACGGAAGGAAGGAACGAGCAGTACTTC
NA,TRBJ2-2,TRBV4-2,NA,CASSQDSNREVGELFF,TGTGCCAGCAGCCAAGATTCCAACAGGGAAGTCGGGGAGCTGTTTTTT
NA,TRBJ2-5,TRBV15,NA,CATSRDRMGSGETQYF,TGTGCCACCAGCAGAGATCGGATGGGGTCGGGGGAGACCCAGTACTTC
NA,TRBJ2-7,TRBV28,TRBD1,CASSLIQGAREQYF,TGTGCCAGCAGTCTAATCCAGGGGGCCAGGGAGCAGTACTTC
NA,TRBJ2-7,TRBV6-1,TRBD2,CAISESGGRYEQYF,TGTGCCATCAGTGAGTCCGGCGGGAGATACGAGCAGTACTTC
NA,TRBJ1-4,TRBV10-3,TRBD1,CAISESVGGAEKLFF,TGTGCCATCAGTGAGTCGGTAGGGGGCGCGGAAAAACTGTTTTTT
NA,TRBJ1-2,TRBV6-1,NA,CASRPIRGAVTNYGYTF,TGTGCCAGCAGACCGATCCGGGGGGCGGTGACTAACTATGGCTACACCTTC
NA,TRBJ2-7,TRBV5-4,TRBD2,CASSLGGGLVNEQYF,TGTGCCAGCAGCTTGGGTGGTGGACTAGTTAACGAGCAGTACTTC
medium-sized,TRBJ2-5,TRBV15,NA,CATSRDNYETQYF,TGTGCCACCAGCAGAGATAACTACGAGACCCAGTACTTC
NA,TRBJ2-5,TRBV11-3,TRBD2,CASSLRASGSVETQYF,TGTGCCAGCAGCTTAAGGGCTAGCGGGAGTGTGGAGACCCAGTACTTC
NA,TRBJ1-1,TRBV5-1,TRBD1,CASSFNPGQGAPLNTEAFF,TGCGCCAGCAGCTTTAACCCGGGACAGGGGGCACCCCTGAACACTGAAGCTTTCTTT
NA,TRBJ2-6,TRBV19,TRBD1,CASSSSSATGAAGANVLTF,TGTGCCAGTAGTTCCTCTTCCGCCACAGGGGCGGCTGGGGCCAACGTCCTGACTTTC
NA,TRBJ1-3,TRBV6-1,TRBD1,CASRRGQGARSGNTIYF,TGTGCCAGCAGACGGGGACAGGGGGCTAGATCCGGAAACACCATATATTTT
NA,TRBJ2-5,TRBV5-1,NA,CASSLQAQETQYF,TGCGCCAGCAGCTTACAGGCCCAAGAGACCCAGTACTTC
few,TRBJ2-3,TRBV4-3,TRBD2,CATLKTSGTDTQYF,TGCGCCACCCTAAAGACTAGCGGCACAGATACGCAGTATTTT
NA,TRBJ2-7,TRBV11-3,NA,CASSLAPSPGQYF,TGTGCCAGCAGCTTAGCCCCGTCCCCCGGGCAGTACTTC
few,TRBJ2-1,TRBV6-2/TRBV6-3,TRBD2,CASTRLAGYNEQFF,TGTGCCAGCACAAGACTAGCGGGATACAATGAGCAGTTCTTC
few,TRBJ1-5,TRBV20-1,TRBD1,CSAGDRVRGNQPQHF,TGCAGTGCTGGTGACAGGGTTCGGGGCAATCAGCCCCAGCATTTT
NA,TRBJ1-5,TRBV15,NA,CATSREISNQPQHF,TGTGCCACCAGCAGAGAAATTTCCAATCAGCCCCAGCATTTT
NA,TRBJ2-7,TRBV19,NA,CATQPGGQGGTYEQYF,TGTGCCACCCAACCGGGCGGGCAGGGGGGGACCTACGAGCAGTACTTC
few,TRBJ2-3,TRBV7-2,TRBD2,CASSQRGGSIPDTQYF,TGTGCCAGCAGCCAGAGGGGCGGGAGTATCCCAGATACGCAGTATTTT
NA,TRBJ2-7,TRBV20-1,NA,CSARQTDYEQYF,TGCAGTGCTCGACAGACAGACTACGAGCAGTACTTC
NA,TRBJ2-3,TRBV12-3/TRBV12-4,TRBD2,CASSLVAGGPDTQYF,TGTGCCAGCAGTTTAGTAGCGGGGGGCCCAGATACGCAGTATTTT
few,TRBJ2-7,TRBV21-1,NA,CASSKDGQDYEQYF,TGTGCCAGCAGCAAAGATGGACAGGACTACGAGCAGTACTTC